A selection of T cell receptor beta chains follows, all from one sample in a study of CD8+ T cells in alopecia areata. Data came from immunoSEQ multiplex PCR; TCRdb stores just in-frame clones and leaves some out. The sample holds about 12,000 clones, approximately 65% seen once. Material for sequencing was skin. The receptor source for this set is a human donor with alopecia areata. CDR3s leave out the opening cysteine and the closing phenylalanine or tryptophan. Size is stated for part of the rows, as once, few or many counts, or as a class when the clone is expanded.

clone size	V gene	J gene	CDR3 protein
few	TRBV28	TRBJ2-7	ASRTQSSYEQY
.	TRBV4-1	TRBJ2-1	ASSQLDIISFSEQF
.	TRBV19	TRBJ1-5	ASMEQGGQPQH
.	TRBV2	TRBJ1-1	ASRTQQGRYTEAF
.	TRBV7-9	TRBJ1-5	ASSRDAWTEYSNQPQH
.	TRBV30	TRBJ2-7	AWASRVAAPYEQY
.	TRBV25-1	TRBJ1-3	ASSVSGNTIY
once	TRBV5-4	TRBJ1-2	ASSQDLGEVYGYT
.	TRBV6-5	TRBJ1-5	ASRKQGYSNQPQH
few	TRBV9	TRBJ2-3	ASSVKQGHWTSTDTQY
.	TRBV27	TRBJ1-5	ASSLWGYLNQPQH
.	TRBV6-5	TRBJ2-2	ASSYSRGWGDGELF
.	TRBV6-5	TRBJ1-2	ASRPTWTENYGYT
.	TRBV7-2	TRBJ1-1	ASSFASPLMNTEAF
.	TRBV7-3	TRBJ2-3	ASSSAGEEAQY
.	TRBV4-3	TRBJ2-5	ASSQVLAGADETQY